The sample holds many counts of the clone carrying this TCR beta chain. Specified time point: before trial treatment. TRAV and TRBV primers primed cDNA for both TCRalpha and TCRbeta. TCR amplification used about 18 PCR cycles, a constant-region primer and a V-primer adapter. One entry per CDR3 protein results from TCRdb running MiXCR on the reads. The sample records about 82,000 distinct CDR3 sequences, approximately 17% being singletons. This entry comes from a study of low-dose radiotherapy and immunotherapy resistance in tumors. The TCR originated in a male donor with prostate cancer. Material: PBMCs, obtained before treatment.

For the CDR3, the DNA is TGTGCCAGCAGCCCCCCCCCCGGACCGATCGGAAATACCGGGGAGCTGTTTTTT. Its protein is CASSPPPGPIGNTGELFF. This chain links TRBV27 with TRBJ2-2; D gene unclear. CDR1 is MNHEY and CDR2 is SMNVEV in the germline V gene (reference sequence). CDR3 length equals 18 residues. The V end lost 6 bases, the J end lost 5 bases, and 25 bases lay between the germline ends.